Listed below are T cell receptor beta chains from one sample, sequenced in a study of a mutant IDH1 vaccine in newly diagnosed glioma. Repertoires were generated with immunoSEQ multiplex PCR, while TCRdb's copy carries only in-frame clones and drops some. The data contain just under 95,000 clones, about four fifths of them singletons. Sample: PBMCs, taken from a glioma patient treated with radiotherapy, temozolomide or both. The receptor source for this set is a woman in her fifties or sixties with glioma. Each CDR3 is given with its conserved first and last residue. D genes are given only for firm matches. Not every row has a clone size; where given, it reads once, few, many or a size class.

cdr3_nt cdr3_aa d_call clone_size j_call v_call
TGTGCCAGCAGCTTCAGGGGTCAAGAGACCCAGTACTTC CASSFRGQETQYF NA NA TRBJ2-5 TRBV13
TGTGCCAGCAGCCCGCTAGAGGGGCAGGGTAATTCACCCCTCCACTTT CASSPLEGQGNSPLHF NA NA TRBJ1-6 TRBV9
TGCGCCAGCAGCTCGAAGGGGACAGTTAATGAAAAACTGTTTTTT CASSSKGTVNEKLFF TRBD1 NA TRBJ1-4 TRBV5-1
TGTGCCAGCAGCCCAGTCGGCGGGGGTGGCACAGATACGCAGTATTTT CASSPVGGGGTDTQYF TRBD2 NA TRBJ2-3 TRBV9
TGTGCCAGCAGTTTTCGGGACATGTACGAGCAGTACTTC CASSFRDMYEQYF NA NA TRBJ2-7 TRBV6-5
TGCGCCAGCACCCTAAACACCGGGGAGCTGTTTTTT CASTLNTGELFF NA NA TRBJ2-2 TRBV5-1
TGCAGCGTTGAAGAGTTCCGGGACAACCCAGGCAATGAGCAGTTCTTC CSVEEFRDNPGNEQFF NA NA TRBJ2-1 TRBV29-1
TGTGCCAGCAGTGGGGCGGGACATTTACGGAGCAATCAGCCCCAGCATTTT CASSGAGHLRSNQPQHF NA NA TRBJ1-5 TRBV28
TGTGCCAGCAGTTCCAGGGTGAAAGCTTTCTTT CASSSRVKAFF NA few TRBJ1-1 TRBV25-1
TGTGCCAGCAGTTTATCGCCACAGGGTAGAGACGAGCAGTACTTC CASSLSPQGRDEQYF NA few TRBJ2-7 TRBV27
TGTGCCAGCAGCTTGGTAAGGGGGGATGGCTACACCTTC CASSLVRGDGYTF NA NA TRBJ1-2 TRBV5-4
TGCAGCGTTGATGACAGGTACAATGAGCAGTTCTTC CSVDDRYNEQFF NA NA TRBJ2-1 TRBV29-1
TGTGCCAGCAGCTCCACGACTAGCAGGACCTACGAGCAGTACTTC CASSSTTSRTYEQYF TRBD2 NA TRBJ2-7 TRBV11-3
TGTGCCAGCAGAAAAGAGAAACTGTTTTTT CASRKEKLFF NA few TRBJ1-4 TRBV6-1
TGCAGTGCTGGTAGACAGCCCCAGCATTTT CSAGRQPQHF NA once TRBJ1-5 TRBV20-1
TGTGCCAGCAGCATAGCGGGGGGATCCTACGAGCAGTACTTC CASSIAGGSYEQYF TRBD2 NA TRBJ2-7 TRBV2
TGTGCCAGCAGAATGGGGCGTTTTTTGGGCAGGAACACAGATACGCAGTATTTT CASRMGRFLGRNTDTQYF NA NA TRBJ2-3 TRBV2
TGTGCCAGCAGCCCTCAGGGGGCGGGCTACACCTTC CASSPQGAGYTF TRBD1 few TRBJ1-2 TRBV11-2
TGTGCCAGCAGCTTGGTCGGAGGGAGGTTCTGGGAGACCCAGTACTTC CASSLVGGRFWETQYF NA NA TRBJ2-5 TRBV5-6
TGCAGCGCCTCCGGGACAGAAGCTTTCTTT CSASGTEAFF NA few TRBJ1-1 TRBV29-1
TGTGCCAGCAGCTTCGGACAGGGAGATCAGCCCCAGCATTTT CASSFGQGDQPQHF TRBD1 NA TRBJ1-5 TRBV9
TGCGCCAGCAGCCAAGATTTTTCAGGGGGGAACACTGAAGCTTTCTTT CASSQDFSGGNTEAFF TRBD1 NA TRBJ1-1 TRBV4-1
TGTGCCATCAGTGGGGGGGAATCGCAGGGCCTTGTTTACGAGCAGTACTTC CAISGGESQGLVYEQYF NA NA TRBJ2-7 TRBV10-3
TGTGCCACCGGGACAGGCTCCTACGAGCAGTACTTC CATGTGSYEQYF TRBD1 NA TRBJ2-7 TRBV19
TGTGCCAGCAGCGTAGGTCAGGGGGCGACCGGGGAGCTGTTTTTT CASSVGQGATGELFF TRBD1 NA TRBJ2-2 TRBV9
TGTGCCAGCAGCCCACGTGTGACAGGGGCAGGAAACACCATATATTTT CASSPRVTGAGNTIYF TRBD1 NA TRBJ1-3 TRBV7-2
TGTGCCAGCTTGGGGGGAAAAGCTTTCTTT CASLGGKAFF NA NA TRBJ1-1 TRBV5-5
TGTGCCAGCAGTTACCCCCTGGGGGAGCTGTTTTTT CASSYPLGELFF NA NA TRBJ2-2 TRBV6-5
TGTGCCAGCAGTTCTCCCAACAGGGTAAGAAGCGTCAATGAGCAGTTCTTC CASSSPNRVRSVNEQFF NA once TRBJ2-1 TRBV28
TGTGCCAGCAGTTTTGGGCTACAGCCCTACGAGCAGTACTTC CASSFGLQPYEQYF NA NA TRBJ2-7 TRBV27
TGTGCCAGCAGTTCTCGGGCGTACCAAGAGACCCAGTACTTC CASSSRAYQETQYF NA NA TRBJ2-5 TRBV6-5
TGTGCCAGTAGCCCCGGACTGAACACTGAAGCTTTCTTT CASSPGLNTEAFF NA NA TRBJ1-1 TRBV19
TGCGCCAGCAGCCCTAGGGGACAGTCACAGCAGTACTTC CASSPRGQSQQYF TRBD1 NA TRBJ2-7 TRBV5-1
TGTGCCAGCAGCACTCTGCCCAGACCCTTTAATCCCGGGGAGCTGTTTTTT CASSTLPRPFNPGELFF NA once TRBJ2-2 TRBV9
TGCGCCAGCAGCTGGTGGGGAAGCACAGATACGCAGTATTTT CASSWWGSTDTQYF NA NA TRBJ2-3 TRBV5-1
TGTGCCAGCAGCCCTGAGGACAGGGCCAATCAGCCCCAGCATTTT CASSPEDRANQPQHF TRBD1 NA TRBJ1-5 TRBV9
TGTGCCAGCAGTTTTCGTTTATACGAGCAGTACTTC CASSFRLYEQYF NA NA TRBJ2-7 TRBV28
TGTGCCACCAGCAGTGACCCGGGGGGCCATCAGCCCCAGCATTTT CATSSDPGGHQPQHF NA NA TRBJ1-5 TRBV15
TGCAGTGCTAGAGAAGGCCAGCCCCAGCATTTT CSAREGQPQHF NA NA TRBJ1-5 TRBV20-1
TGTGCCAGCAGCTTACAGTGGGGGGTGGATCAGCCCCAGCATTTT CASSLQWGVDQPQHF NA NA TRBJ1-5 TRBV7-2
TGTGCCAGCAGCTCAGTGGGACAGGGGGCGATCACCGGGGAGCTGTTTTTT CASSSVGQGAITGELFF TRBD1 NA TRBJ2-2 TRBV5-4
TGTGCCAGCAGTGAAGGGAAGTGGGGCGCCTACAATGAGCAGTTCTTC CASSEGKWGAYNEQFF NA NA TRBJ2-1 TRBV6-1
TGTGCCAGCAGCCCCACAGGGGGCAGCGGTGAAAAACTGTTTTTT CASSPTGGSGEKLFF TRBD1 few TRBJ1-4 TRBV7-9
TGTGCCAGCAGTTTATCGAGGCAGGGTCTTAGCTCCTACGAGCAGTACTTC CASSLSRQGLSSYEQYF NA NA TRBJ2-7 TRBV27
TGTGCCAGCAGCTTAGCCGGCGGAGGGGCCTACGAGCAGTACTTC CASSLAGGGAYEQYF NA NA TRBJ2-7 TRBV7-9
TGTGCCAGCAGGGCCGGGACAGGCAACACCGGGGAGCTGTTTTTT CASRAGTGNTGELFF TRBD1 NA TRBJ2-2 TRBV7-9
TGCGCCAGCAGCCAACAGAACGGGGGGTCCTATAATTCACCCCTCCACTTT CASSQQNGGSYNSPLHF NA NA TRBJ1-6 TRBV4-1
TGTGCCAGCAGTTTAAGGCCGACAGGGGGCACTGAAGCTTTCTTT CASSLRPTGGTEAFF TRBD1 NA TRBJ1-1 TRBV27
TGTGCCAGCAGCCCCTCGTGGGTTTACCAGCCCCAGCATTTT CASSPSWVYQPQHF NA NA TRBJ1-5 TRBV7-9
TGTGCCAGCAGCTTAAGCGGGGGGGGCTACACCGGGGAGCTGTTTTTT CASSLSGGGYTGELFF TRBD2 NA TRBJ2-2 TRBV11-2
TGTGCCAGCAGCATCTACCGGGATTCACCCCTCCACTTT CASSIYRDSPLHF NA NA TRBJ1-6 TRBV7-3
TGTGCCAGCAGTTTGGGGGGACCGAACACTGAAGCTTTCTTT CASSLGGPNTEAFF NA once TRBJ1-1 TRBV27
TGCAGCGTTGAAGAAGAGACCCAGTACTTC CSVEEETQYF NA few TRBJ2-5 TRBV29-1
TGCGCCAGCAGCCGAAGAGCGGGGACGAATGAAAAACTGTTTTTT CASSRRAGTNEKLFF NA NA TRBJ1-4 TRBV5-1
TGTGCCAGCGAGATGGGCCCGGGGGTTCTGGGCTACACCTTC CASEMGPGVLGYTF NA NA TRBJ1-2 TRBV19
TGTGCCAGCAGTGAAAATTACGAGCAGTACTTC CASSENYEQYF NA NA TRBJ2-7 TRBV6-1
TGTGCCAGCAGCGTAGGAGGGGACCCGGCCGGGGAGCTGTTTTTT CASSVGGDPAGELFF NA NA TRBJ2-2 TRBV9
TGTGCCAGCAGCCCTACCGGGGAGCTGTTTTTT CASSPTGELFF NA once TRBJ2-2 TRBV7-6
TGTGCCAGCTCCCTCGGCGGGGCGGTCGACGAGCAGTACTTC CASSLGGAVDEQYF NA NA TRBJ2-7 TRBV18